This TCR beta chain was captured in a study of CD8+ T cells in alopecia areata (dated 2018 in TCRdb). Broadly, across the study: The treated patients took part in an open-label pilot trial in which moderate-to-severe alopecia areata was treated with oral tofacitinib at 5 to 10 mg twice daily. In both human patients and the C3H/HeJ mouse model, the study applied high-throughput TCRbeta sequencing to look at T cell clonal expansion in alopecia areata. On the human side, TCRbeta sequencing was run on scalp tissue and on sorted CD4+ and CD8+ peripheral blood T cells from healthy controls and from alopecia areata patients with either patchy or totalis/universalis disease. Patients stayed on tofacitinib for 6 to 18 months and then had 6 months of follow-up off drug so that delayed response and recurrence could be assessed. immunoSEQ multiplex PCR using 35 Vbeta forward primers and 13 Jbeta reverse primers was used to amplify TCRbeta CDR3 regions. Tofacitinib-treated patients had biopsies at baseline and at 4 and 24 weeks of treatment, with a later scalp biopsy in several patients. RNA came from the PAXgene miRNA kit for fixed scalp, the miRNeasy kit for PBMCs, and the RNeasy kit for mouse skin. Scalp clonality was compared across normal scalp (n=4), patchy alopecia areata scalp (n=8), and alopecia totalis/universalis scalp (n=8). Summary of the overall study and its limitations: Resident alphabeta T cells in normal human skin are also sequenced, complicating scalp TCR repertoire analysis, unlike mouse skin dominated by gammadelta T cells. Compared with normal scalp, lesional scalp, particularly in alopecia totalis/universalis, had higher clonality and more expanded CD8+ clones, which suggests antigenic drive. TCR sequences shared between patients were less clear than in mice, possibly partly because of HLA diversity in the patient population.

This specimen's time point label, per the study, means: baseline before oral tofacitinib. Lesional scalp punch biopsies and peripheral blood were collected from alopecia areata patients. PBMCs were isolated by density centrifugation and stained for CD3, CD4 and CD8, after which CD4+ and CD8+ T cells were sorted on a FACSAria. As concerns this clone: The clone's antigen remains unknown. The record has no base qualities; no much larger clone is one base away.

Library preparation employed the immunoSEQ multiplex PCR assay. RNA was extracted from all samples and reverse transcribed into cDNA, which served as template for TCR sequencing. SuperScript III was used for first-strand cDNA synthesis, primed with a 2:1 mix of oligo-dT and random hexamers. A synthetic immune receptor repertoire was used to assess amplification bias, and residual bias was removed computationally. The authors' analysis ran thus. Raw reads were preprocessed to remove errors, and CDR3 was defined according to IMGT conventions as the region from the conserved cysteine to phenylalanine. Clonality was calculated as 1 minus Shannon entropy normalized by log2 of the number of productive unique TCRs. Scalp TCRbeta sequences were cross-referenced with sorted blood CD4 and CD8 repertoires so that the CD4 or CD8 identity of scalp clones could be inferred. TCRdb took this table from immuneACCESS and kept in-frame rearrangements with V and J called. Such tables lack part of the clones; where checked against another copy, unresolved V genes explain under half of the gap, and the rest is unexplained. D and trimming were read from the DNA, whereas the V and J calls and clone size are those reported in that table. This sample is represented by some 150,000 clones; around 55% of them were singletons. The top ten hold roughly 21% of the sample.

The cysteine opens and the phenylalanine closes a CDR3 of 14 amino acids. Only CDR3 DNA is held: 42 bases, read in frame from base 1. CDR1 and CDR2 (MNHEY, SVGAGI) derive from the germline V gene. V is reduced by 0 bases and J by 9 bases, leaving a spacing of 9 bases between them. The source material was CD8+ T cells sorted from blood, sampled at week 0. The V and J segments used are TRBV6-5 and TRBJ1-6, and TRBD1 may be the D gene, going by 5 matching bases. The source is a human donor with alopecia areata. The CDR3 reads as follows: CASSYSPGGSPLHF. The DNA sequence is TGTGCCAGCAGTTACTCGCCGGGGGGTTCACCCCTCCACTTT.